A single sample is the source of the 20 T cell receptor beta chains below, sequenced in a study of cytomegalovirus exposure and HLA in healthy donors. PCR primers comprised 60 Vbeta and 13 Jbeta primers. Generated by immunoSEQ multiplex PCR, the TCRdb table keeps only in-frame clones and is missing some. The sample records more than 95,000 clones, 70% to 85% being singletons. Sequenced material: PBMCs. The receptor source for this set is a man aged 18 to 35 in good health and CMV-seronegative.

The genes are TRBV7-3 and TRBJ2-1; D gene unclear. The ends were cut back, 0 bases at V and 10 bases at J, with 4 bases in the middle. The length of the CDR3 is 11 residues. CDR1 and CDR2 from the germline V gene are SGHTA and FQGTGA. CDR3 loop: CASSLTSEQFF. In DNA, the CDR3 is TGTGCCAGCAGCTTAACATCGGAGCAGTTCTTC.

J is TRBJ2-7 and V is TRBV5-4; maybe TRBD1 (6 bases). This CDR3 is 15 amino acids long. With 3 bases removed from V and 7 bases from J, the gap between germline ends came to 20 bases. In germline, CDR1 is SGHNT, CDR2 YYREEE (reference sequence). The CDR3 spells CASSSPLGGPGEQYF. The CDR3 DNA reads TGTGCCAGCAGCTCCCCTTTAGGGGGTCCGGGGGAGCAGTACTTC.

The CDR3 loop reads CASFAQGQLSMNTEAFF. The CDR3, as DNA: TGTGCCAGCTTTGCCCAGGGACAGCTCTCGATGAACACTGAAGCTTTCTTT. This chain connects TRBV18 to TRBJ1-1; 7 bases are shared with TRBD1. This CDR3 contains 17 residues. Trimming at V came to 7 bases and at J to 0 bases, leaving 14 bases not matched to a gene. Germline V gives CDR1 KGHSH, CDR2 LQKENI.

Only a few counts were recorded for this clone. The genes are TRBV9 and TRBJ1-6; tentatively, D is TRBD1 (6 bases). The CDR3 covers 17 residues. In germline, CDR1 is SGDLS, CDR2 YYNGEE. Trimming took off 3 bases at V and 10 bases at J, with 23 bases between the two ends. CDR3 amino acids: CASSATPSTGMGSPLHF. CDR3 sequence (DNA): TGTGCCAGCAGCGCCACACCATCAACAGGGATGGGGTCACCCCTCCACTTT.

The chain has TRBV7-3 and TRBJ2-3; 14 bases line up with TRBD2. Trimming removed 5 bases from V and 0 bases from J; junction bases left unmatched: 13. The germline CDR1 and CDR2 sequences are SGHTA and FQGTGA. The CDR3 has 20 residues. The CDR3 region has the DNA TGTGCCAGCAGCCCAAGGACTAGCGGGGGGAGGGTGACTAGCACAGATACGCAGTATTTT. It is translated as CASSPRTSGGRVTSTDTQYF.

The chain is built from TRBV5-1 and TRBJ1-1; 12 bases are a match to TRBD1. In germline, CDR1 is SGHRS, CDR2 YFSETQ. J gave up 4 bases and V 4 bases, and 5 bases lay outside the gene matches. The CDR3 is made up of 15 amino acids. The CDR3 spells CASSPGQGALTEAFF. The CDR3 DNA is TGCGCCAGCAGCCCGGGACAGGGGGCCCTCACTGAAGCTTTCTTT.

This clone has more than one count but fewer than ten. The chain recombines TRBV9 with TRBJ2-2, with 9 bases identical to TRBD2. With V trimmed by 1 base and J by 6 bases, 10 bases remained unmatched. This CDR3 is built from 17 residues. Germline V gene data show CDR1 as SGDLS and CDR2 as YYNGEE. CDR3: CASSVTMRGGMSGELFF. As DNA, the CDR3 is TGTGCCAGCAGCGTAACCATGCGGGGGGGGATGTCCGGGGAGCTGTTTTTT.

The chain combines TRBV7-2 with TRBJ2-5, with a weak D call TRBD2 (7 bases). V lost 2 bases and J lost 5, with 18 bases in between. This CDR3 comprises 16 residues. Germline lookup yields CDR1 SGHTA and CDR2 FQGNSA. The DNA of the CDR3 is TGTGCCAGCAGCTTAAGTCATTCGGGGGGCGGGGAGACCCAGTACTTC. This gives the protein CASSLSHSGGGETQYF. Based on the CDR3 plus reference TRBV7-2 and TRBJ2-5, the full variable domain is GAGVSQSPSNKVTEKGKDVELRCDPISGHTALYWYRQSLGQGLEFLIYFQGNSAPDKSGLPSDRFSAERTGGSVSTLTIQRTQQEDSAVYLCASSLSHSGGGETQYFGPGTRLLVL.

CDR3 loop: CASSQRGGTYEQYF. The CDR3, as DNA: TGTGCCAGCAGCCAACGGGGGGGGACCTACGAGCAGTACTTC. The rearrangement uses TRBV4-2 and TRBJ2-7; 8 positions agree with TRBD2. The CDR3 loop spans 14 amino acids. Trimming removed 2 bases from V and 2 bases from J; junction bases left unmatched: 2. In germline, CDR1 is LGHNA, CDR2 YNFKEQ.

The chain couples TRBV5-6 to TRBJ2-1, with D perhaps matching TRBD2 (6 bases). The CDR3 covers 15 residues. Trimming removed 4 bases from V and 4 bases from J, with 15 bases in between. Germline assignment: CDR1 SGHDT and CDR2 YYEEEE. This CDR3 is CASSPRDGRYNEQFF. The CDR3, as DNA: TGTGCCAGCAGCCCCCGGGACGGGAGATACAATGAGCAGTTCTTC.

This chain connects TRBV19 to TRBJ1-2; tentatively, D is TRBD1 (5 bases). V lost 5 bases and J lost 8, with 21 bases in between. The germline V gene has CDR1 LNHDA and CDR2 SQIVND (reference sequence). The CDR3 totals 15 residues. CDR3 amino acids: CASSEMGTPTWGYTF. In DNA form, the CDR3 reads TGTGCCAGTAGTGAGATGGGGACTCCGACCTGGGGCTACACCTTC.

Only one count was recorded for this clone. The CDR3 spells CASSGGGASTDTQYF. The CDR3 DNA is TGTGCCAGCAGCGGCGGGGGGGCCAGCACAGATACGCAGTATTTT. J is TRBJ2-3 and V is TRBV7-3; 9 bases line up with TRBD2. This CDR3 is 15 amino acids long. The V gene end was trimmed by 5 bases and the J gene end by 0 bases; junction bases not matched to a gene: 3. Germline assignment: CDR1 SGHTA and CDR2 FQGTGA.

The J gene is TRBJ1-4, the V gene TRBV6-6; D is uncertain. CDR1 MNHNY and CDR2 SVGAGI come from the germline V gene (reference sequence). V shed 10 bases and J shed 5 bases, with 11 bases lying between them. The CDR3 is made up of 12 amino acids. CDR3 nucleotide sequence: TGTGCCACCTCGGGGTCAAATGAAAAACTGTTTTTT. Translated, it gives CATSGSNEKLFF.

The J gene is TRBJ2-3, the V gene TRBV5-1; 8 bases align to TRBD2. This CDR3 is 16 amino acids long. CDR1 SGHRS and CDR2 YFSETQ come from the germline V gene. The trim removed 6 bases at V and 2 bases at J, leaving 11 bases unmatched. CDR3 bases: TGCGCCAGCAAGCTAGCGGGTTGGAGGGACACAGATACGCAGTATTTT. It yields the protein CASKLAGWRDTDTQYF.

The chain links TRBV9 to TRBJ2-5, with 8 positions matching TRBD2. CDR3 size: 13 residues. The junction had 3 bases not matched to a gene; V was cut back by 6 bases and J by 2 bases. CDR1 SGDLS and CDR2 YYNGEE come from the germline V gene. The CDR3 loop is CASKASGQETQYF. The CDR3 DNA reads as TGTGCCAGCAAGGCTAGCGGGCAAGAGACCCAGTACTTC.

The V call is TRBV4-1, the J call TRBJ2-1; TRBD1 might be the D (6 bases). V gave up 4 bases and J gave up 7 bases, with 20 bases separating them. CDR3 length: 16 amino acids. Germline CDR1 MGHRA, CDR2 YSYEKL. This CDR3 is CASSPLKVQGGNEQFF. The DNA for the CDR3 is TGCGCCAGCAGCCCACTAAAAGTACAGGGTGGGAATGAGCAGTTCTTC.

The chain carries TRBV27 and TRBJ2-3; the D is unclear. The V end lost 0 bases, the J end lost 4 bases, and 5 bases lay between the germline ends. Germline lookup yields CDR1 MNHEY and CDR2 SMNVEV (reference sequence). The CDR3 totals 13 residues. The CDR3 DNA is TGTGCCAGCAGTTTATCCAATCCAGATACGCAGTATTTT. Amino acids: CASSLSNPDTQYF.

This chain uses TRBV15 with TRBJ1-1; TRBD1 might be the D (5 bases). V was trimmed by 0 bases and J by 1 base, leaving 15 bases between them. Germline V gene sequence: CDR1 LNHNV, CDR2 YYDKDF (reference sequence). There are 17 residues in the CDR3. The CDR3 DNA reads TGTGCCACCAGCAGAGACGGCAGGGTCAGAGGGAACACTGAAGCTTTCTTT. Encoded protein: CATSRDGRVRGNTEAFF. Using reference TRBV15 and TRBJ1-1 for the parts outside the CDR3, the full variable domain is DAMVIQNPRYQVTQFGKPVTLSCSQTLNHNVMYWYQQKSSQAPKLLFHYYDKDFNNEADTPDNFQSRRPNTSFCFLDIRSPGLGDTAMYLCATSRDGRVRGNTEAFFGQGTRLTVV.

This sequence joins TRBV5-1 and TRBJ2-5; TRBD2 aligns across 7 bases. The trim removed 4 bases at V and 6 bases at J, leaving 9 bases unmatched. Germline V lookup: CDR1 SGHRS, CDR2 YFSETQ. The CDR3 extends over 14 amino acids. The CDR3 DNA sequence: TGCGCCAGCAGCCAAACTCAGGGAGGGAAGACCCAGTACTTC. This translates into CASSQTQGGKTQYF.

The rearrangement links TRBV19 to TRBJ2-5; the match to TRBD1 covers 10 bases. V lost 6 bases and J lost 5; bases outside the gene matches: 6. The CDR3 extends over 14 amino acids. The germline V gene encodes CDR1 LNHDA and CDR2 SQIVND (reference sequence). The CDR3 sequence: CASRRGQGTETQYF. The DNA of the CDR3 is TGTGCCAGTAGGAGGGGACAGGGGACGGAGACCCAGTACTTC.